What follows is one TCR beta chain and its context. The antigen remains undetermined. This sample's treatment: some 19 received Ad26.COV2.S at low or high dose, single or two shots; about 5 received placebo; per-sample allocation not given. Following the first vaccine or placebo injection, samples were taken on day 63. Here immunoSEQ multiplex PCR was the method, and the copy in TCRdb shows in-frame clones only, minus some. The table shows about 350,000 clones, with approximately 85% occurring only once. This sample is drawn from a study of Ad26.COV2.S vaccination and SARS-CoV-2 variants. Study-wide background: Dosing was one shot or two shots 56 days apart. Study results and limitations: A substantial breadth of spike-specific CD8+ and CD4+ T cell responses after vaccination has been reported. With respect to non-spike TCR breadth, vaccine and placebo recipients were similar. Estimates derived from TCR breadth and depth analyses may have underestimated total T cell responses.

CDR1 and CDR2 (germline): MNHEY, SVGAGI. This CDR3 is built from 15 residues. Trimming stripped 2 bases from V and 7 bases from J, with 14 bases between. The source is a person aged 18 to 59 who received the Ad26.COV2.S COVID-19 vaccine or a placebo. The gene calls are TRBV6-5 and TRBJ1-4, with D maybe TRBD1 (6 bases). The specimen comprised peripheral blood, sampled in a trial of Ad26.COV2.S vaccine versus placebo. The CDR3 coding sequence is TGTGCCAGCAGTTACGAGACAGGTACCGGTGAAAAACTGTTTTTT. Its translation is CASSYETGTGEKLFF.